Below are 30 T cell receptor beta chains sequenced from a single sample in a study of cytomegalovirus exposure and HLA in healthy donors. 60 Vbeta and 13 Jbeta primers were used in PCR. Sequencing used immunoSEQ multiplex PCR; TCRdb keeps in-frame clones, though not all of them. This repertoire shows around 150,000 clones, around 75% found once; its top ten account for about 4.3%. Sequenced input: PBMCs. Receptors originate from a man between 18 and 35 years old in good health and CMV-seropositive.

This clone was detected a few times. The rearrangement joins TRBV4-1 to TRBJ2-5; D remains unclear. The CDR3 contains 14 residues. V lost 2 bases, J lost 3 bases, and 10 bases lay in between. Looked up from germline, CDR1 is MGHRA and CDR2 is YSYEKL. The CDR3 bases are TGCGCCAGCAGCCAAATAAGTGGCAAAGAGACCCAGTACTTC. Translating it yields CASSQISGKETQYF.

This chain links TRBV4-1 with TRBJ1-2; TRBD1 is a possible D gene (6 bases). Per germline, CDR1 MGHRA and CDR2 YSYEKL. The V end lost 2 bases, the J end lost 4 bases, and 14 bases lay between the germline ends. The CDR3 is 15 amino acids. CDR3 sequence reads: CASSQPRQAFYGYTF. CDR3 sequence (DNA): TGCGCCAGCAGCCAACCTAGACAGGCCTTCTATGGCTACACCTTC.

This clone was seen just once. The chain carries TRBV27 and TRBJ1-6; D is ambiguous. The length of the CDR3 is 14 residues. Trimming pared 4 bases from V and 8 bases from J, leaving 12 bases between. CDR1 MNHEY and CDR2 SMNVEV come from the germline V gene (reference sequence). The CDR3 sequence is CASSSPEIDSPLHF. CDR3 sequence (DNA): TGTGCCAGCAGTTCACCGGAGATTGATTCACCCCTCCACTTT.

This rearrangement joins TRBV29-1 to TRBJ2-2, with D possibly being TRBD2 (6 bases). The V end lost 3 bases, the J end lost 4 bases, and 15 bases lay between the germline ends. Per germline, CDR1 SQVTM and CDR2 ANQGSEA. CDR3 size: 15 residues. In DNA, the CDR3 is TGCAGCGTTGAGAGCGGGCACATCGGCACCGGGGAGCTGTTTTTT. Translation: CSVESGHIGTGELFF.

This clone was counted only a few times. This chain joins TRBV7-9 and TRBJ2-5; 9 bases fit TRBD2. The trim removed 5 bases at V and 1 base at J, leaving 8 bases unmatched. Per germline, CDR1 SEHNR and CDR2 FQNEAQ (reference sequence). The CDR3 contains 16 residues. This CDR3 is CASSTGTSSFQETQYF. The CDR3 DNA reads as TGTGCCAGCAGCACGGGGACTAGCTCATTCCAAGAGACCCAGTACTTC. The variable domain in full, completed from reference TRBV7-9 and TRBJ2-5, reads DTGVSQNPRHKITKRGQNVTFRCDPISEHNRLYWYRQTLGQGPEFLTYFQNEAQLEKSRLLSDRFSAERPKGSFSTLEIQRTEQGDSAMYLCASSTGTSSFQETQYFGPGTRLLVL.

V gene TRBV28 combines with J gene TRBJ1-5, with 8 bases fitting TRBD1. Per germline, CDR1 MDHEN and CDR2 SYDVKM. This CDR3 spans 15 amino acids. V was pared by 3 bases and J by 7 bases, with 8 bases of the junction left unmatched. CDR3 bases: TGTGCCAGCAGTTTGCAGGGACAGGTAAACCAGCCCCAGCATTTT. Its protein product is CASSLQGQVNQPQHF.

CDR3 in amino acids: CASSPTLNTEAFF. The CDR3 nucleotides are TGTGCCAGCAGCCCTACCCTAAACACTGAAGCTTTCTTT. This chain connects TRBV5-4 to TRBJ1-1; D unclear. Trimming shortened V by 4 bases and J by 2 bases, and 9 bases separated the two germline ends. Germline loops: CDR1 SGHNT, CDR2 YYREEE (reference sequence). The CDR3 contains 13 residues.

The CDR3 region is CASSLTGSGNTIYF. DNA of the CDR3: TGTGCCAGCAGCTTGACAGGGAGTGGAAACACCATATATTTT. The chain has TRBV5-4 and TRBJ1-3, with D maybe TRBD1 (6 bases). The germline gives CDR1 SGHNT, CDR2 YYREEE (reference sequence). This CDR3 contains 14 residues. Trimming shortened V by 1 base and J by 3 bases, and 8 bases separated the two germline ends.

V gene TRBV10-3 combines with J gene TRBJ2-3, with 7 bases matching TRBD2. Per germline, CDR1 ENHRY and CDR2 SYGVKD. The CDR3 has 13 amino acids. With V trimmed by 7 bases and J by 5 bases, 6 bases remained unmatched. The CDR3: CAIKGGGVDTQYF. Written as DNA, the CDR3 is TGTGCCATCAAGGGCGGGGGTGTAGATACGCAGTATTTT.

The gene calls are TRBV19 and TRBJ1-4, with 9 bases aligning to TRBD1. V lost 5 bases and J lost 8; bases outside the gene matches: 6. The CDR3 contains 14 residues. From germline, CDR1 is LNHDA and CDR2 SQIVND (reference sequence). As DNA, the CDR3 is TGTGCCAGTAGTCAGACAGGGGGAGCCGAAAAACTGTTTTTT. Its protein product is CASSQTGGAEKLFF.

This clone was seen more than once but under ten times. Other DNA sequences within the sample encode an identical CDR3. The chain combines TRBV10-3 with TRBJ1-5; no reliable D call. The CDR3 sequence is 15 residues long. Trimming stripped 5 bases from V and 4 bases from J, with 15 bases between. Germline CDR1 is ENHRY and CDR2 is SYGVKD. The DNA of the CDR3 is TGTGCCATCAGTTCGGGAGGTATAGGTAATCAGCCCCAGCATTTT. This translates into CAISSGGIGNQPQHF.

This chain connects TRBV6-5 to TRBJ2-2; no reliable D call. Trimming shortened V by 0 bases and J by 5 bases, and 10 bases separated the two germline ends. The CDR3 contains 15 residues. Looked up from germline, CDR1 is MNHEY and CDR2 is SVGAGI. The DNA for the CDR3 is TGTGCCAGCAGTTACTCGGGCGATAGGACCGGGGAGCTGTTTTTT. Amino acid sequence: CASSYSGDRTGELFF.

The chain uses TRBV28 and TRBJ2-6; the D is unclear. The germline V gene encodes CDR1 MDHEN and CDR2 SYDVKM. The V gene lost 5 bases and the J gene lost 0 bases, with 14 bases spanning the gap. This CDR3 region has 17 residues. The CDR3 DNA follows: TGTGCCAGCAGTCCTCCGACATCCGACTCTGGGGCCAACGTCCTGACTTTC. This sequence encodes CASSPPTSDSGANVLTF.

The CDR3 DNA follows: TGTGCCAGCAGCTTAGCTGGAGACCGGGAGCTGTTTTTT. Protein product: CASSLAGDRELFF. This chain links TRBV11-2 with TRBJ2-2; no reliable D call. Germline V gene data show CDR1 as SGHAT and CDR2 as FQNNGV. The length of the CDR3 is 13 residues. V lost 1 base and J 9 bases, leaving 9 bases between the germline ends.

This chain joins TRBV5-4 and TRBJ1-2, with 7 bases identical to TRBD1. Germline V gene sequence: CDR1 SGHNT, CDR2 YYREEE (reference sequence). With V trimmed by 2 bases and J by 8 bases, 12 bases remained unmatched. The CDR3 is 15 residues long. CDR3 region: CASSFNRGLSEGYTF. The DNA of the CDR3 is TGTGCCAGCAGCTTCAACAGGGGTCTCTCGGAGGGCTACACCTTC.

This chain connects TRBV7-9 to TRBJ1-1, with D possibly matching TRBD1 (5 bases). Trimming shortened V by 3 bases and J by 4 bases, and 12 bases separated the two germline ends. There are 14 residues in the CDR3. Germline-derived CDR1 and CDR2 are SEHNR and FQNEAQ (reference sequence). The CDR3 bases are TGTGCCAGCAGCTTGGGGGGATCAACCACTGAAGCTTTCTTT. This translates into CASSLGGSTTEAFF.

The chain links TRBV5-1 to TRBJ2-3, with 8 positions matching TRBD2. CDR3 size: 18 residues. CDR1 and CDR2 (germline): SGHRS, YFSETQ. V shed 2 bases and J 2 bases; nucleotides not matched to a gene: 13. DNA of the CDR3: TGCGCCAGCAGCTTCGATCTATCGGCTAGCGGGTTCACAGATACGCAGTATTTT. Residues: CASSFDLSASGFTDTQYF.

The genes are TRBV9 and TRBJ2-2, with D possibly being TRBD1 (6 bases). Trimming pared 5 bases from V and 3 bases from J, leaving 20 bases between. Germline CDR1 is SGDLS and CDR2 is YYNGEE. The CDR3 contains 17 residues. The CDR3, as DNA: TGTGCCAGCAGTCCGCAGGGGCGCGTCCCCGACACCGGGGAGCTGTTTTTT. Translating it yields CASSPQGRVPDTGELFF.

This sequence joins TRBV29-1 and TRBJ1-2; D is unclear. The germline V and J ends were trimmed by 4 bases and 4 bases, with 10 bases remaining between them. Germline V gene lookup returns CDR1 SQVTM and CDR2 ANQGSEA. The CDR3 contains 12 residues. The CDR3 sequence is CSVVGSSYGYTF. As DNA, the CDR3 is TGCAGCGTTGTAGGGAGCAGCTATGGCTACACCTTC.

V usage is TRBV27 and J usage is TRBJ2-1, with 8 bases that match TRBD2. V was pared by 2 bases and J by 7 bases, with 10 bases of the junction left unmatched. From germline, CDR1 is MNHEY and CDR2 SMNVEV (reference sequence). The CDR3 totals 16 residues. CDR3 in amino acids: CASSLGPSGGWNEQFF. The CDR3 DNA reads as TGTGCCAGCAGTTTAGGTCCGAGCGGGGGATGGAATGAGCAGTTCTTC.

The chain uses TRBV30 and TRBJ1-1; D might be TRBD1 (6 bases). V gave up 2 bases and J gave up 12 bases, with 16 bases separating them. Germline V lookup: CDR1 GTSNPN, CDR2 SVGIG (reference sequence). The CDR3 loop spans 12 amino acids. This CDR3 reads CAWSSKGQSPFF. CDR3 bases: TGTGCCTGGAGTTCCAAGGGACAATCCCCTTTCTTT.

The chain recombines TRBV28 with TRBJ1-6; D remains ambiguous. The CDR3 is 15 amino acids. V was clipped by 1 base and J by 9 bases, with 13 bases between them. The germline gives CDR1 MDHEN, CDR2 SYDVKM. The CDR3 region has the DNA TGTGCCAGCAGTTTATCGCTCCCCGGTGGTTCACCCCTCCACTTT. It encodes CASSLSLPGGSPLHF.

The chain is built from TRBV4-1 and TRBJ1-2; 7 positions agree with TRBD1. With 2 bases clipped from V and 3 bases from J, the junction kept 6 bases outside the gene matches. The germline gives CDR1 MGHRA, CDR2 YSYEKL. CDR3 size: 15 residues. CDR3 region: CASSQWTGSHYGYTF. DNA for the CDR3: TGCGCCAGCAGCCAATGGACAGGCTCCCACTATGGCTACACCTTC.

Written as DNA, the CDR3 is TGTGCCAGCAGTGAGTCGGATCTTGGAGGGATCAATGAGCAGTTCTTC. Translated: CASSESDLGGINEQFF. This chain joins TRBV2 and TRBJ2-1; D is possibly TRBD2 (6 bases). V was trimmed by 3 bases and J by 6 bases, leaving 18 bases between them. This CDR3 contains 16 residues. Looked up from germline, CDR1 is SNHLY and CDR2 is FYNNEI. The whole variable domain, remainder taken from reference TRBV2 and TRBJ2-1, is EPEVTQTPSHQVTQMGQEVILRCVPISNHLYFYWYRQILGQKVEFLVSFYNNEISEKSEIFDDQFSVERPDGSNFTLKIRSTKLEDSAMYFCASSESDLGGINEQFFGPGTRLTVL.

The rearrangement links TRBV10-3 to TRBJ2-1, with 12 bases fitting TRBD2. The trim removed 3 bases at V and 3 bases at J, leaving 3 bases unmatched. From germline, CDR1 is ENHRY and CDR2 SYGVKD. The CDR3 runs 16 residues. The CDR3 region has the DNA TGTGCCATCAGTGAACTAGCGGGAGGCGACTACAATGAGCAGTTCTTC. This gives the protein CAISELAGGDYNEQFF.

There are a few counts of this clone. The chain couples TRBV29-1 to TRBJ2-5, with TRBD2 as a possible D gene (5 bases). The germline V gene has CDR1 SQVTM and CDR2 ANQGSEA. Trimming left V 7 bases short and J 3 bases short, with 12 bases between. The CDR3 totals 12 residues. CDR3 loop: CSGGLIEETQYF. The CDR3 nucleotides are TGCAGCGGTGGACTTATTGAAGAGACCCAGTACTTC. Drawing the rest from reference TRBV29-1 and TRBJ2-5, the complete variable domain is SAVISQKPSRDICQRGTSLTIQCQVDSQVTMMFWYRQQPGQSLTLIATANQGSEATYESGFVIDKFPISRPNLTFSTLTVSNMSPEDSSIYLCSGGLIEETQYFGPGTRLLVL.

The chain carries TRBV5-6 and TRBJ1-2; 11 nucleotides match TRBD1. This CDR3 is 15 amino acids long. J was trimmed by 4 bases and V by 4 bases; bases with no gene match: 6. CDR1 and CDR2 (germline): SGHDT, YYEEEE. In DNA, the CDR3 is TGTGCCAGCAGCCACGGACAGGGGGCCTTCTATGGCTACACCTTC. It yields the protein CASSHGQGAFYGYTF.

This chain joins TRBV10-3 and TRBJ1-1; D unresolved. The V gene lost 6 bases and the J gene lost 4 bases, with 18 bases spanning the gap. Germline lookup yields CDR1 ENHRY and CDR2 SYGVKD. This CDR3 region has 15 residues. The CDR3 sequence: CAISGSGEEGTEAFF. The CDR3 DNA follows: TGTGCCATCAGCGGGAGTGGGGAGGAGGGCACTGAAGCTTTCTTT.

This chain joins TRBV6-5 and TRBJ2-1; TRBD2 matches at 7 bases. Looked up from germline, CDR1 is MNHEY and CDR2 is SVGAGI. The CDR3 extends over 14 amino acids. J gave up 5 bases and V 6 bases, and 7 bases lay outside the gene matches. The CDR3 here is CASSRGRWNNEQFF. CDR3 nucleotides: TGTGCCAGCAGCCGCGGGAGATGGAACAATGAGCAGTTCTTC.

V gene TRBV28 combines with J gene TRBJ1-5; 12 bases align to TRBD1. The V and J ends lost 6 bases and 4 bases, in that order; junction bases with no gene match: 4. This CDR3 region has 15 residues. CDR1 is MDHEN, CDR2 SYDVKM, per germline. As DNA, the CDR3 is TGTGCCAGCAGATCGGGACAGGGGGCGAATCAGCCCCAGCATTTT. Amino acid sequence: CASRSGQGANQPQHF.